The 17 T cell receptor beta chains below come from one sample, sequenced in a study of blood T cell repertoires in COVID-19 (TCRdb year 2020). Libraries were made using the immunoSEQ multiplex PCR assay. TCRdb mirrors the immuneACCESS table, restricted to in-frame sequences. Some clones are absent from its copies; in checked studies, under half trace to an unresolved V gene, and the reason for the others is unknown. The sample profile shows 200,000 or so clones; roughly 88% of them were found once. The top ten clonotypes cover over 3.5% of the sample. The sequenced sample consisted of PBMCs or T cells enriched from blood (not recorded which). Receptors were obtained from a woman in her 30s who had been exposed to COVID-19.

The chain carries TRBV12-3 or TRBV12-4 and TRBJ1-4, with D maybe TRBD1 (5 bases). Trimming stripped 6 bases from V and 4 bases from J, with 9 bases between. There are 13 residues in the CDR3. CDR3 residues: CASRTDYNEKLFF. DNA of the CDR3: TGTGCCAGCAGGACAGATTATAATGAAAAACTGTTTTTT.

The chain combines TRBV5-1 with TRBJ1-4, with 9 nucleotides matching TRBD1. CDR1 and CDR2 (germline): SGHRS, YFSETQ. CDR3 length: 17 amino acids. With 1 base clipped from V and 5 bases from J, the junction kept 9 bases outside the gene matches. The CDR3 sequence: CASSLSPDRGNNEKLFF. In DNA, the CDR3 is TGCGCCAGCAGCTTGAGCCCGGACAGGGGCAACAATGAAAAACTGTTTTTT.

The rearrangement links TRBV29-1 to TRBJ2-5; 11 positions match TRBD1. CDR3 length equals 20 residues. CDR1 and CDR2 from the germline V gene are SQVTM and ANQGSEA. V shed 3 bases and J 0 bases; nucleotides not matched to a gene: 18. CDR3 in DNA: TGCAGCGTTGACCTTCCTTGGACAGGGGGCCGGGGGAGTAACCAAGAGACCCAGTACTTC. This codes for CSVDLPWTGGRGSNQETQYF.

J is TRBJ1-1 and V is TRBV3-1 (or the pseudogene TRBV3-2); D is ambiguous. The germline CDR1 and CDR2 sequences are LGHDT and YNNKEL (reference sequence). Between the trimmed V and J ends, which lost 5 bases and 6 bases, there was a span of 7 bases. CDR3 size: 11 residues. The CDR3 region has the DNA TGTGCCAGCAGCAAAGTCGCTGAAGCTTTCTTT. It translates to CASSKVAEAFF.

The chain recombines TRBV29-1 with TRBJ2-3; 7 bases align to TRBD1. The CDR3 sequence is 15 residues long. The germline V gene encodes CDR1 SQVTM and CDR2 ANQGSEA. The J segment lost 4 bases and the V segment lost 3 bases, leaving 10 bases of the junction unmatched. The DNA for the CDR3 is TGCAGCGTTGACGTCAGGGGGTTTGGAGCAGATACGCAGTATTTT. Translating gives CSVDVRGFGADTQYF.

Remarks on this clone: Other DNA sequences in the sample encode the same CDR3. V gene TRBV6-5 combines with J gene TRBJ2-1; 7 positions agree with TRBD2. The germline CDR1 and CDR2 sequences are MNHEY and SVGAGI. V was pared by 6 bases and J by 8 bases, with 1 base of the junction left unmatched. The length of the CDR3 is 11 residues. The chain's CDR3 is CASSRGDEQFF. The CDR3 bases are TGTGCCAGCAGCCGGGGGGATGAGCAGTTCTTC.

The rearrangement uses TRBV7-9 and TRBJ1-3, with D possibly matching TRBD1 (5 bases). The germline V gene encodes CDR1 SEHNR and CDR2 FQNEAQ (reference sequence). Trimming pared 7 bases from V and 0 bases from J, leaving 16 bases between. This CDR3 has 16 amino acids. The CDR3 DNA follows: TGTGCCAGCAAGCTTGCGGGACTGAACTCTGGAAACACCATATATTTT. Residues: CASKLAGLNSGNTIYF.

The V and J genes are TRBV5-1 and TRBJ2-1; 8 nucleotides match TRBD1. The V gene's germline CDR1 is SGHRS and CDR2 YFSETQ. The CDR3 contains 15 residues. J was trimmed by 2 bases and V by 3 bases; bases with no gene match: 4. For the CDR3, the DNA is TGCGCCAGCAGCTCGAGGACAGGGCCCTACAATGAGCAGTTCTTC. Translated: CASSSRTGPYNEQFF.

The genes are TRBV7-3 and TRBJ2-3; TRBD2 aligns across 10 bases. The CDR3 is 17 residues long. The germline V gene has CDR1 SGHTA and CDR2 FQGTGA. The ends lost 0 bases at V and 4 bases at J; junction bases unmatched: 7. The CDR3 reads CASSLTGSSGSADTQYF. The CDR3 DNA reads as TGTGCCAGCAGCTTAACGGGCTCTAGCGGGAGCGCAGATACGCAGTATTTT.

The chain is built from TRBV30 and TRBJ1-1; D may be TRBD1 (5 bases). Germline CDR1 and CDR2: GTSNPN and SVGIG (reference sequence). The V end was cut by 1 base, the J end by 2 bases, with 8 bases between. This CDR3 spans 13 amino acids. CDR3 bases: TGTGCCTGGAGTGGACAGAGTAACACTGAAGCTTTCTTT. Translation gives CAWSGQSNTEAFF.

This chain joins TRBV30 and TRBJ2-2; D is unresolved. In germline, CDR1 is GTSNPN, CDR2 SVGIG (reference sequence). V was pared by 1 base and J by 7 bases, with 7 bases between. This CDR3 is 12 amino acids long. CDR3 residues: CAWSGGSGELFF. The DNA for the CDR3 is TGTGCCTGGAGTGGCGGTAGCGGGGAGCTGTTTTTT.

The chain has TRBV24-1 and TRBJ2-1; 9 bases line up with TRBD2. The V gene's germline CDR1 is KGHDR and CDR2 SFDVKD. The CDR3 is 15 amino acids. With V trimmed by 7 bases and J by 7 bases, 10 bases remained unmatched. CDR3 protein: CATSRTGTSRNEQFF. The CDR3 DNA reads as TGTGCCACCAGCAGAACCGGGACTAGCAGAAATGAGCAGTTCTTC.

V is TRBV2 and J is TRBJ2-5, with 15 positions matching TRBD2. The CDR3 consists of 17 residues. The germline CDR1 and CDR2 sequences are SNHLY and FYNNEI. V lost 6 bases to trimming and J lost 7 bases; unmatched junction nucleotides: 12. In DNA, the CDR3 is TGTGCCAGCAGCGATGGACTAGCGGGAGGGCAAAGTGGGACCCAGTACTTC. It translates to CASSDGLAGGQSGTQYF. Supplemented by reference TRBV2 and TRBJ2-5, the full variable domain reads EPEVTQTPSHQVTQMGQEVILRCVPISNHLYFYWYRQILGQKVEFLVSFYNNEISEKSEIFDDQFSVERPDGSNFTLKIRSTKLEDSAMYFCASSDGLAGGQSGTQYFGPGTRLLVL.

This clone was seen only once. This sequence joins TRBV6-6 and TRBJ1-5; 10 positions agree with TRBD1. The CDR3 has 17 amino acids. Germline V gives CDR1 MNHNY, CDR2 SVGAGI (reference sequence). After removal of 5 bases from V and 5 bases from J, the junction contained 12 bases not matched to a gene. CDR3 nucleotide sequence: TGTGCCAGCAGTCGAGACCGGGACAGGGGTCCCTATCAGCCCCAGCATTTT. Translation gives CASSRDRDRGPYQPQHF.

The V and J genes are TRBV19 and TRBJ1-2; D may be TRBD1 (5 bases). Germline loops: CDR1 LNHDA, CDR2 SQIVND (reference sequence). This CDR3 is built from 14 residues. The ends were cut back, 6 bases at V and 0 bases at J, with 11 bases in the middle. The CDR3 region is CASSGRAPNYGYTF. The CDR3 nucleotides are TGTGCCAGTAGCGGCAGGGCACCTAACTATGGCTACACCTTC.

The rearrangement joins TRBV6-1 to TRBJ1-1, with D possibly being TRBD1 (6 bases). Trimming removed 0 bases at V and 7 bases at J, with 21 bases between. Germline CDR1 and CDR2: MNHNS and SASEGT. The CDR3 is made up of 17 amino acids. CDR3 in amino acids: CASSEASGGGQKVEAFF. For the CDR3, the DNA is TGTGCCAGCAGTGAAGCGTCTGGGGGGGGGCAAAAGGTTGAAGCTTTCTTT.

This chain connects TRBV4-2 to TRBJ1-6, with D possibly matching TRBD1 (5 bases). V was trimmed by 1 base and J by 7 bases, leaving 17 bases between them. Germline-derived CDR1 and CDR2 are LGHNA and YNFKEQ. The CDR3 covers 17 residues. CDR3 amino acids: CASSQVPGLTTNSPLHF. The DNA of the CDR3 is TGTGCCAGCAGCCAAGTCCCGGGACTTACAACGAATTCACCCCTCCACTTT.